This T cell receptor beta chain was sequenced for a study of T cells after yellow fever vaccination. Across the study: Low-cell-number fractions were prepared with SMART-Seq v4 Ultra Low Input.

This clonotype came up a few times. The antigen remains undetermined. V shed 3 bases, J shed 3 bases, and the junction held 15 bases outside the gene matches. The CDR3 contains 18 residues. In germline, CDR1 is SGHAT, CDR2 FQDESV (reference sequence). Making TCR cDNA involved 5'RACE template switching, which added UMIs and a universal primer site. From the 5' RACE reads, TCRdb called clonotypes with MiXCR, one entry per CDR3 protein. The table lists over 300,000 distinct CDR3 sequences, about 6.6% of them singletons. Study-wide results and caveats: Weaker overall was a secondary response that nonetheless peaked faster, on day 5 versus 15. Booster sampling recovered most clones from primary vaccination (nearly 98% CD4, approximately 90% CD8).

The chain joins TRBV11-1 to TRBJ2-7; 9 bases map to TRBD1. The material sequenced was PBMCs, taken approximately 47 days after the first yellow fever vaccination. The clonotype originates from a man aged 18 to 35 who received the YFV17D yellow fever vaccine. The CDR3 DNA reads as TGTGCCAGCAGCTTCTATAGTACCGGGACAGGGTATCTCTACGAGCAGTACTTC. Its translation is CASSFYSTGTGYLYEQYF.